These 30 T cell receptor beta chains were all obtained from the same sample, sequenced in a study of circulating CD8 cells and anti-PD-1 response in melanoma. Using approximately 15 ng of total RNA, TCR libraries were made with the QIAseq Immune Repertoire TCR panel. TCRdb reprocessed the reads via MiXCR and lists one record per CDR3 protein. In the table there are 500 to 650 distinct CDR3 sequences, roughly 10% of which are singletons. Live CD3+CD8+TCRalphabeta+ cells were sorted into four subsets by PD-1 and/or TIGIT. The specimen was CD8+ T cells from PBMCs, collected at baseline or after one month of anti-PD-1 therapy (not recorded which). The origin of the receptors is a human donor with melanoma.

In this sample, this clonotype is medium-sized (0.01 to 0.1%). This chain connects TRBV4-1 to TRBJ2-7, with a weak D call TRBD2 (5 bases). From germline, CDR1 is MGHRA and CDR2 YSYEKL. The CDR3 totals 15 residues. The V end lost 3 bases, the J end lost 0 bases, and 12 bases lay between the germline ends. CDR3 coding DNA: TGCGCCAGCAGCCAGAGTCGAGGGTTCTCCTACGAGCAGTACTTC. It is translated as CASSQSRGFSYEQYF.

This clonotype is deemed medium-sized. The rearrangement uses TRBV2 and TRBJ1-2; 11 bases agree with TRBD1. Trimming took 6 bases from V and 4 from J; bases not matched to a gene: 10. The germline gives CDR1 SNHLY, CDR2 FYNNEI. CDR3 length: 16 amino acids. CDR3 coding DNA: TGTGCCAGCAGCGCGGGACAGGGGGTTAAAATCTATGGCTACACCTTC. It encodes CASSAGQGVKIYGYTF.

This clonotype is classed as large. The rearrangement links TRBV27 to TRBJ2-1, with 9 bases aligning to TRBD1. With V trimmed by 6 bases and J by 8 bases, 5 bases remained unmatched. Germline CDR1 is MNHEY and CDR2 is SMNVEV (reference sequence). The CDR3 has 13 residues. The chain's CDR3 is CASRDRGIHEQFF. CDR3 DNA: TGTGCCAGCAGAGACAGGGGGATCCATGAGCAGTTCTTC.

By frequency in the sample, this clonotype is medium-sized. The chain links TRBV12-3 or TRBV12-4 to TRBJ1-5; maybe TRBD1 (6 bases). V lost 6 bases, J lost 4 bases, and 13 bases lay in between. There are 14 residues in the CDR3. As DNA, the CDR3 is TGTGCCAGCAGCCCCACAGGGTCAAATCAGCCCCAGCATTTT. It yields the protein CASSPTGSNQPQHF.

This clonotype ranks as medium-sized. This chain connects TRBV29-1 to TRBJ2-7; D uncertain. The germline V gene has CDR1 SQVTM and CDR2 ANQGSEA. V lost 1 base and J 2 bases, leaving 6 bases between the germline ends. The CDR3 is 12 residues long. CDR3 amino acids: CSVEGRTYEQYF. Written as DNA, the CDR3 is TGCAGCGTTGAAGGCAGGACCTACGAGCAGTACTTC.

The J gene is TRBJ1-6, the V gene TRBV27; weak D call: TRBD1 (5 bases). V dropped 5 bases and J dropped 7 bases, with 6 bases sitting between them. Per the germline V gene, CDR1 is MNHEY and CDR2 is SMNVEV (reference sequence). The CDR3 is 12 amino acids. CDR3 sequence reads: CASSDSNSPLHF. The CDR3 region has the DNA TGTGCCAGCAGTGACAGCAATTCACCCCTCCACTTT.

V is TRBV6-4 and J is TRBJ2-3; D tentatively reads TRBD1 or TRBD2 (5 bases each). The CDR3 runs to 14 residues. V was clipped by 3 bases and J by 1 base, with 8 bases between them. Germline assignment: CDR1 MRHNA and CDR2 SNTAGT. CDR3 nucleotide sequence: TGTGCCAGCAGTGAGAGGGGCGGCACAGATACGCAGTATTTT. Translating it yields CASSERGGTDTQYF.

This clonotype qualifies as medium-sized (0.01 to 0.1%). This chain joins TRBV6-5 and TRBJ2-1; possibly TRBD2 for D (5 bases). The CDR3 loop spans 16 amino acids. CDR1 is MNHEY and CDR2 is SVGAGI in the germline V gene. With 5 bases removed from V and 4 bases from J, the gap between germline ends came to 18 bases. CDR3 loop: CASSREGGSAYNEQFF. The CDR3 bases are TGTGCCAGCAGTAGAGAGGGCGGGTCTGCTTACAATGAGCAGTTCTTC.

By sample share, this clonotype is medium-sized. The chain is built from TRBV4-1 and TRBJ2-5; 7 bases agree with TRBD2. The CDR3 runs to 16 residues. CDR1 and CDR2 (germline): MGHRA, YSYEKL. J was trimmed by 5 bases and V by 3 bases; bases with no gene match: 12. In nucleotides, the CDR3 is TGCGCCAGCAGCCAGACTCCGACTAGCATGGGTGAGACCCAGTACTTC. It yields the protein CASSQTPTSMGETQYF.

This clonotype was counted a few times. J is TRBJ2-7 and V is TRBV20-1; 9 bases map to TRBD1. CDR1 is DFQATT and CDR2 is SNEGSKA in the germline V gene (reference sequence). V was clipped by 5 bases and J by 7 bases; unmatched bases: 9. This CDR3 region has 13 residues. CDR3 bases: TGCAGTGCTGTGGGACAGGGTCCTGGGGAGCAGTACTTC. Amino acids: CSAVGQGPGEQYF.

This clonotype ranks as hyperexpanded. The genes are TRBV5-6 and TRBJ1-2; D unresolved. Trimming removed 0 bases at V and 4 bases at J, with 16 bases between. The CDR3 has 16 amino acids. CDR1 SGHDT and CDR2 YYEEEE come from the germline V gene. The CDR3 sequence is CASSLEVGSETYGYTF. Written as DNA, the CDR3 is TGTGCCAGCAGCTTGGAAGTTGGCAGCGAGACCTATGGCTACACCTTC. Complete variable domain (other parts from reference TRBV5-6 and TRBJ1-2): DAGVTQSPTHLIKTRGQQVTLRCSPKSGHDTVSWYQQALGQGPQFIFQYYEEEERQRGNFPDRFSGHQFPNYSSELNVNALLLGDSALYLCASSLEVGSETYGYTFGSGTRLTVV.

This clonotype was seen only a few times. V is TRBV19 and J is TRBJ2-1; D is possibly TRBD1 (5 bases). The V end lost 6 bases, the J end lost 7 bases, and 10 bases lay between the germline ends. The CDR3 contains 12 residues. Germline V gene sequence: CDR1 LNHDA, CDR2 SQIVND (reference sequence). CDR3 amino acids: CASSLGVNEQFF. CDR3 DNA sequence: TGTGCCAGTAGCCTAGGGGTTAATGAGCAGTTCTTC.

This clonotype counts as medium-sized. The V gene is TRBV19, the J gene TRBJ1-1; no reliable D call. This CDR3 spans 12 amino acids. Deletions cut 7 bases from V and 5 bases from J, with 11 bases between. In germline, CDR1 is LNHDA, CDR2 SQIVND (reference sequence). The CDR3: CASKVGGTEAFF. The CDR3 DNA is TGTGCCAGTAAAGTAGGTGGGACTGAAGCTTTCTTT.

By proportion, this clonotype is medium-sized. The chain uses TRBV19 and TRBJ2-7; TRBD1 agrees at 11 bases. V shed 5 bases, J shed 3 bases, and the junction held 6 bases outside the gene matches. The CDR3 has 15 amino acids. Germline V gene data show CDR1 as LNHDA and CDR2 as SQIVND (reference sequence). The CDR3 sequence: CASSFGTGGGYEQYF. CDR3 bases: TGTGCCAGTAGTTTCGGGACAGGGGGAGGCTACGAGCAGTACTTC.

This clonotype rates as medium-sized. The V and J genes are TRBV19 and TRBJ2-7; the D is unclear. This CDR3 has 13 residues. The germline V gene encodes CDR1 LNHDA and CDR2 SQIVND (reference sequence). V lost 0 bases to trimming and J lost 5 bases, with 8 bases between them. The CDR3 DNA reads TGTGCCAGTAGTATAGATTCGGCCGACGAGCAGTACTTC. Translated, it gives CASSIDSADEQYF.

This clonotype is termed medium-sized. The chain carries TRBV27 and TRBJ1-1, with 8 bases identical to TRBD1. Germline V CDR1 and CDR2: MNHEY, SMNVEV (reference sequence). V shed 2 bases, J shed 4 bases, and the junction held 6 bases outside the gene matches. CDR3 size: 15 residues. This CDR3 is CASSLSLTGGTEAFF. The CDR3 nucleotides are TGTGCCAGCAGTTTAAGCTTAACAGGGGGCACTGAAGCTTTCTTT.

The chain couples TRBV19 to TRBJ2-7, with D unclear. Per germline, CDR1 LNHDA and CDR2 SQIVND (reference sequence). This CDR3 is built from 11 residues. Trimming left V 5 bases short and J 1 base short, with 3 bases between. The CDR3 is CASSASYEQYF. As DNA, the CDR3 is TGTGCCAGTAGTGCTTCCTACGAGCAGTACTTC.

This chain uses TRBV10-3 with TRBJ2-5; 11 nucleotides match TRBD2. The CDR3 length is 14 residues. Germline lookup yields CDR1 ENHRY and CDR2 SYGVKD. Trimming cost V 6 bases and J 5 bases; bases outside gene matches: 5. CDR3 loop: CAISERLAGETQYF. CDR3 DNA sequence: TGTGCCATCAGCGAGCGACTAGCGGGGGAGACCCAGTACTTC.

Sample share makes this clonotype large (0.1 to 1%). The rearrangement joins TRBV19 to TRBJ1-1; D is uncertain. Germline loops: CDR1 LNHDA, CDR2 SQIVND (reference sequence). This CDR3 is built from 13 residues. V lost 6 bases and J 4 bases, leaving 12 bases between the germline ends. CDR3 region: CASRPKGFTEAFF. CDR3 nucleotide sequence: TGTGCCAGTAGGCCTAAGGGTTTCACTGAAGCTTTCTTT.

This clonotype is categorized as medium-sized (0.01 to 0.1%). The chain couples TRBV7-2 to TRBJ2-2, with D perhaps matching TRBD1 (6 bases). Germline V gene data show CDR1 as SGHTA and CDR2 as FQGNSA. The V end lost 5 bases, the J end lost 6 bases, and 16 bases lay between the germline ends. The CDR3 loop spans 15 amino acids. The CDR3, as DNA: TGTGCCAGCAGCCACGACACAGGGAGTGCCGGGGAGCTGTTTTTT. Its protein product is CASSHDTGSAGELFF.

The table lists this clonotype with a few counts. Germline and junction disagree at one end, which may indicate a read error. This rearrangement joins TRBV27 to TRBJ2-1; 7 bases match TRBD2. Per the germline V gene, CDR1 is MNHEY and CDR2 is SMNVEV (reference sequence). This CDR3 comprises 17 residues. CDR3 protein: CASSLFREAASYNEQLF. The CDR3 region has the DNA TGTGCCAGCAGTTTATTTCGGGAGGCCGCCTCCTACAATGAGCAGCTCTTC.

Concerning this clonotype: A much larger clone lies a single base off, so this may be a read error. Given the absence of the conserved phenylalanine or tryptophan at the CDR3 end, a read error is likely. The genes are TRBV2 and TRBJ1-2; D is unclear. Trimming took 7 bases from V and 4 from J, leaving 19 bases between them. The length of the CDR3 is 15 residues. The germline V gene encodes CDR1 SNHLY and CDR2 FYNNEI. DNA of the CDR3: TGTGCCAGCACCTTCCTGCCGGCAGAGCCCTATGGCTACACCTCC. Encoded protein: CASTFLPAEPYGYTS.

This clonotype is deemed medium-sized. This chain uses TRBV6-2 or TRBV6-3 with TRBJ2-3; D is ambiguous. The CDR3 length is 12 residues. The V and J ends lost 5 bases and 6 bases respectively, with 9 bases between them. From germline, CDR1 is MNHEY and CDR2 SVGEGT. CDR3: CASSLLRDTQYF. In DNA, the CDR3 is TGTGCCAGCAGTCTCTTAAGGGATACGCAGTATTTT.

Of note for this clonotype: A much larger clone is a single base away; this may be a read error. The chain has TRBV19 and TRBJ2-7; the D gene is possibly TRBD2 (5 bases). Per germline, CDR1 LNHDA and CDR2 SQIVND (reference sequence). This CDR3 is built from 15 residues. The V gene lost 0 bases and the J gene lost 5 bases, with 14 bases spanning the gap. In DNA, the CDR3 is TGTGCCAGTAGTATAGAGTCGGACGGGATGGACGAGCAGTACTTC. It translates to CASSIESDGMDEQYF.

This clonotype was recorded a few times. The rearrangement joins TRBV19 to TRBJ2-5; D remains ambiguous. Germline CDR1 LNHDA, CDR2 SQIVND (reference sequence). The CDR3 runs to 12 residues. Trimming removed 6 bases from V and 9 bases from J, with 14 bases in between. CDR3 sequence: CASSPHGPAQYF. CDR3 coding DNA: TGTGCCAGTAGCCCGCATGGGCCGGCCCAGTACTTC.

By proportion, this clonotype is medium-sized (0.01 to 0.1%). The V gene is TRBV5-5, the J gene TRBJ2-1; a weak D match, TRBD2 (7 bases). Trimming removed 3 bases at V and 7 bases at J, with 17 bases between. The germline V gene has CDR1 SGHKS and CDR2 YYEKEE (reference sequence). The CDR3 covers 15 residues. The CDR3 loop reads CASSSGGGLRNEQFF. The DNA for the CDR3 is TGTGCCAGCAGCTCGGGGGGCGGATTGAGGAATGAGCAGTTCTTC.

By share, this clonotype ranks as medium-sized. This chain connects TRBV28 to TRBJ2-3; no firm D call. Looked up from germline, CDR1 is MDHEN and CDR2 is SYDVKM. The length of the CDR3 is 14 residues. V was shortened by 3 bases and J by 3 bases, with 10 bases between the two germline ends. CDR3 bases: TGTGCCAGCAGTTTTCTGTTGGGGACAGATACGCAGTATTTT. It translates to CASSFLLGTDTQYF.

This clonotype is termed medium-sized. V and J are TRBV7-2 and TRBJ2-3, with 12 bases fitting TRBD2. Germline V gene lookup returns CDR1 SGHTA and CDR2 FQGNSA. V gave up 3 bases and J gave up 4 bases; unmatched junction bases: 2. The CDR3 sequence is 15 residues long. The CDR3 sequence: CASSLLAGGPDTQYF. The CDR3 DNA is TGTGCCAGCAGCTTGCTAGCGGGGGGGCCAGATACGCAGTATTTT.

In its sample, this clonotype is medium-sized (0.01 to 0.1%). The gene calls are TRBV5-4 and TRBJ1-6; D gene uncertain. Trimming took 3 bases from V and 8 from J, leaving 6 bases between them. CDR3 size: 12 residues. Germline CDR1 is SGHNT and CDR2 is YYREEE (reference sequence). The CDR3 sequence is CASSYGDSPLHF. CDR3 nucleotides: TGTGCCAGCAGCTATGGTGATTCACCCCTCCACTTT.

By share, this clonotype ranks as medium-sized (0.01 to 0.1%). The CDR3 DNA reads TGCGCCAGCAGCCAAGGGTCAAGAGATACGCAGTATTTT. Amino acids: CASSQGSRDTQYF. J is TRBJ2-3 and V is TRBV4-3; D is unresolved. The CDR3 is 13 residues long. Trimming removed 1 base at V and 5 bases at J, with 7 bases between. Germline V lookup: CDR1 LGHNA, CDR2 YSLEER.